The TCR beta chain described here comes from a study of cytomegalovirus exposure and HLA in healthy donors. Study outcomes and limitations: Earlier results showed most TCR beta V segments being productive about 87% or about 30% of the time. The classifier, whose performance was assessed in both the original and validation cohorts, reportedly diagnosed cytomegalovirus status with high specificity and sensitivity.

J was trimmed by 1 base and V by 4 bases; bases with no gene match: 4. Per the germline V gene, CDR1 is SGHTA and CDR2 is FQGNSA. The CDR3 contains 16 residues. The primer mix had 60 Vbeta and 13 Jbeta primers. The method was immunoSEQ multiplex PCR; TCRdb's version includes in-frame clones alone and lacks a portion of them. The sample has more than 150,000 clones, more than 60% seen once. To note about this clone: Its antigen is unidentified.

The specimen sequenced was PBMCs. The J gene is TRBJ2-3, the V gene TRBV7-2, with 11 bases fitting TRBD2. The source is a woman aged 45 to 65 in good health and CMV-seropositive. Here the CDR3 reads CASSSGLAGRTDTQYF. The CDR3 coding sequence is TGTGCCAGCAGCTCAGGACTAGCGGGTCGCACAGATACGCAGTATTTT. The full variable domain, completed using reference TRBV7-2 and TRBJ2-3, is GAGVSQSPSNKVTEKGKDVELRCDPISGHTALYWYRQSLGQGLEFLIYFQGNSAPDKSGLPSDRFSAERTGGSVSTLTIQRTQQEDSAVYLCASSSGLAGRTDTQYFGPGTRLTVL.